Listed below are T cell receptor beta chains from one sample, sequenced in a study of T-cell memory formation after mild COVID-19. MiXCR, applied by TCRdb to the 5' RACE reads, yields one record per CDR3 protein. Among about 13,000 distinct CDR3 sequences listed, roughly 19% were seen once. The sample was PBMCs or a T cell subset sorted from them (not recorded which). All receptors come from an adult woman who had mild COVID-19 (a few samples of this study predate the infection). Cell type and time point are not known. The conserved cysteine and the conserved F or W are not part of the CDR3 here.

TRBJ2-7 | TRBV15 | ATSRVGGGRRYEQY
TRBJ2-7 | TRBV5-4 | ASSLGLAVYEQY
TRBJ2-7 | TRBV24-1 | ATSRNRQGMIPYEQY
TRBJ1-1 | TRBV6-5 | ASSYGNRAGTEAF
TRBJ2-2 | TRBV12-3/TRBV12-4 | ASTRRGTGELF
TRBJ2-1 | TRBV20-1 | SARTEGGLRSDEQF
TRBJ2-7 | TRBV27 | ASSFKAYSYEQY
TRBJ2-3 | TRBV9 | ASSIGTLADTQY
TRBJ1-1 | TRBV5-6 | ASSLGQSTEAF
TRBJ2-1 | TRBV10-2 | ASSGGRIDEQF
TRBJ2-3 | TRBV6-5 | ASSSGGALADTQY
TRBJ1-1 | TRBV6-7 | AIPPVSRRGDTEAF
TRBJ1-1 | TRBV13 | ASSMHRGLNTEAF
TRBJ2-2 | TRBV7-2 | ASSSVSGATGELF
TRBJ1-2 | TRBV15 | ATTPRGGLGYT
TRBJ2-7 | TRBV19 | ASAPEDRDYEQY
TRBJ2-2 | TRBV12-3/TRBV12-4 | ASSLIRQGSTGELF
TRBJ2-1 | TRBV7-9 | ASSPRTSGHNEQF
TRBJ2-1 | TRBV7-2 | ASSLSLTAVGGYNEQF
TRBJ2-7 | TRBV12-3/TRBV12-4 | ASSFIPFPPGETYEQY
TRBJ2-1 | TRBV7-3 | ASSLLAGGRSYNEQF
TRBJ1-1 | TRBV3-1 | ASSQENRGGYEAF
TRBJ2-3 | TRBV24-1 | ATSDTGQGARTDTQY
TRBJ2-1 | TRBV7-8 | ASSLEGPNEQF
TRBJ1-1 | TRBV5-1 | ASSPIQTGVIEAF
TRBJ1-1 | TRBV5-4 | ASSLASMSGSYEAF
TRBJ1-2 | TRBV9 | ASSVGPGQGDYGYT
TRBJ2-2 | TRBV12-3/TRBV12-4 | ASSLGYTGELF